This T cell receptor beta chain was sequenced for a study of cytomegalovirus exposure and HLA in healthy donors. Study-level findings and limits: In vitro testing confirmed a few CMV-associated chains as specific for CMV antigens.

The CDR3 covers 16 residues. V gave up 1 base and J gave up 4 bases; unmatched junction bases: 7. Germline loops: CDR1 SEHNR, CDR2 FQNEAQ (reference sequence). The PCR contained 60 Vbeta and 13 Jbeta primers. Sequenced by immunoSEQ multiplex PCR; TCRdb stores in-frame clones only, minus some. There are around 160,000 clones in the sample; 60% to 80% occur only once, and 1.1% to 1.5% lies in the top ten. As to this clone: The antigen is not known.

Sequencing was performed on PBMCs. This sequence joins TRBV7-9 and TRBJ2-3, with TRBD1 matching over 8 bases. The sequence derives from a male donor in good health and CMV-seronegative. The CDR3 DNA follows: TGTGCCAGCAGCTTAGTCAGACAGGGGAATCCAGATACGCAGTATTTT. This sequence encodes CASSLVRQGNPDTQYF.